Shown below are 6 T cell receptor beta chains from a single sample sequenced in a study of early T cells in non-severe SARS-CoV-2 infection. TCRdb reprocessed the 5' RACE reads via MiXCR and lists one record per CDR3 protein. The sample lists 90,000 or so distinct CDR3 sequences, just under 15% occurring once. Specimen: whole blood. Every receptor here comes from an adult who was a healthcare worker with PCR-confirmed SARS-CoV-2 infection or an uninfected control (not recorded which).

This clonotype has ten or more counts. The V and J genes are TRBV7-9 and TRBJ1-1; no definite D call. The CDR3 has 11 amino acids. From germline, CDR1 is SEHNR and CDR2 FQNEAQ (reference sequence). V was cut by 1 base and J by 8 bases, with 5 bases left in between. The CDR3 reads CASSLVTEAFF. The CDR3 region has the DNA TGTGCCAGCAGCTTAGTGACGGAAGCTTTCTTT. Supplemented by reference TRBV7-9 and TRBJ1-1, the full variable domain reads DTGVSQNPRHKITKRGQNVTFRCDPISEHNRLYWYRQTLGQGPEFLTYFQNEAQLEKSRLLSDRFSAERPKGSFSTLEIQRTEQGDSAMYLCASSLVTEAFFGQGTRLTVV.

The table lists this clonotype with a few counts. The chain is built from TRBV20-1 and TRBJ2-5; 8 positions agree with TRBD2. Trimming removed 5 bases from V and 5 bases from J; junction bases left unmatched: 10. CDR3 length: 14 residues. Germline-derived CDR1 and CDR2 are DFQATT and SNEGSKA (reference sequence). CDR3 sequence: CSALGAGDQETQYF. The CDR3 DNA follows: TGCAGTGCTTTGGGAGCGGGAGATCAGGAGACCCAGTACTTC.

This clonotype was seen only a few times. The chain employs TRBV28 and TRBJ2-7, with D possibly matching TRBD2 (5 bases). Trimming took off 5 bases at V and 2 bases at J, with 16 bases between the two ends. CDR3 length equals 15 residues. CDR1 is MDHEN, CDR2 SYDVKM, per germline. CDR3 protein: CASSPDEGLTYEQYF. The CDR3 coding sequence is TGTGCCAGCAGTCCCGACGAAGGACTGACCTACGAGCAGTACTTC. Full variable domain (missing parts from reference TRBV28 and TRBJ2-7): DVKVTQSSRYLVKRTGEKVFLECVQDMDHENMFWYRQDPGLGLRLIYFSYDVKMKEKGDIPEGYSVSREKKERFSLILESASTNQTSMYLCASSPDEGLTYEQYFGPGTRLTVT.

This clonotype was picked up many times. This chain uses TRBV5-4 with TRBJ2-1, with 7 bases identical to TRBD2. CDR1 and CDR2 from the germline V gene are SGHNT and YYREEE (reference sequence). CDR3 length equals 16 residues. With V trimmed by 4 bases and J by 0 bases, 7 bases remained unmatched. The CDR3 loop is CASSRNRDYSYNEQFF. DNA of the CDR3: TGTGCCAGCAGCCGGAACCGGGACTACTCCTACAATGAGCAGTTCTTC. The variable domain in full, with the rest retrieved from reference TRBV5-4 and TRBJ2-1, is ETGVTQSPTHLIKTRGQQVTLRCSSQSGHNTVSWYQQALGQGPQFIFQYYREEENGRGNFPPRFSGLQFPNYSSELNVNALELDDSALYLCASSRNRDYSYNEQFFGPGTRLTVL.

This clonotype was counted between two and nine times. Because the CDR3's place on the DNA is in doubt, the DNA is left out and the CDR3 is given as listed by TCRdb. The chain uses TRBV19 and TRBJ2-3; the D segment call TRBD2 is taken from the table without a DNA check. The CDR3 sequence runs 16 residues, both termini included. Germline assignment: CDR1 LNHDA and CDR2 SQIVND (reference sequence). CDR3 sequence: CASSRGVLRATDTQYF.

This chain links TRBV28 with TRBJ1-1, with TRBD1 as a possible D gene (6 bases). The CDR3 sequence is 14 residues long. Germline CDR1 is MDHEN and CDR2 is SYDVKM. V gave up 3 bases and J gave up 5 bases, with 13 bases separating them. The CDR3 here is CASSFPGVGTEAFF. CDR3 nucleotide sequence: TGTGCCAGCAGTTTCCCAGGGGTAGGGACTGAAGCTTTCTTT. Drawing the rest from reference TRBV28 and TRBJ1-1, the complete variable domain is DVKVTQSSRYLVKRTGEKVFLECVQDMDHENMFWYRQDPGLGLRLIYFSYDVKMKEKGDIPEGYSVSREKKERFSLILESASTNQTSMYLCASSFPGVGTEAFFGQGTRLTVV.